The present entry profiles one T cell receptor (beta chain) with its context. The antigen is unknown. These data belong to a study of blood T cells in healthy people across ages. Points from the study as a whole: Diversity of TCR beta correlated strongly with naive T cell percentage.

No fewer than 6.5 million PBMCs went into each sample. Through a sample-barcoded 5' primer and a J-beta primer mix, a second PCR was run for roughly 6 to 12 cycles. Samples each returned at least 2.5 million CDR3-containing paired-end reads. Using its own MiXCR run on the 5' RACE reads, TCRdb lists one record per CDR3 protein. The sample lists approximately 1.5 million distinct CDR3 sequences; roughly a third were seen once. The CDR3 is 15 residues long. After removal of 1 base from V and 8 bases from J, the junction contained 9 bases not matched to a gene. Per the germline V gene, CDR1 is SGHRS and CDR2 is YFSETQ.

The sample comprised blood. This chain uses TRBV5-1 with TRBJ2-3; 8 nucleotides align to TRBD1. This clonotype originated in a woman aged 25 to 39 in good health. The CDR3 region has the DNA TGCGCCAGCAGCTTGAGGACAGGGCCCATAGGTACGCAGTATTTT. Protein sequence: CASSLRTGPIGTQYF.